This TCR beta chain was recorded in a study of blood T cells in healthy people across ages. Overall study findings and caveats: Naive CD4+ cell counts and diversity both ran higher in long-lived than in aged donors. While age rose, TCR beta diversity per million T cells dropped in a roughly linear way.

The authors ran a second PCR of roughly 6 to 12 cycles using a sample-barcoded 5' primer and a J-beta primer mix. TCRdb itself ran the 5' RACE reads through MiXCR, one entry per CDR3 protein. The profile shows 800,000 to 950,000 distinct CDR3 sequences, roughly 34% of them singletons. A few counts support this clonotype. No antigen is known for it. CDR1 and CDR2 (germline): SEHNR, FQNEAQ (reference sequence). J gave up 8 bases and V 4 bases, and 7 bases lay outside the gene matches. This CDR3 region has 13 residues. Sequencing was done on a sample of blood. J is TRBJ1-2 and V is TRBV7-9, with 7 positions matching TRBD1. The clonotype was recovered from a man between 18 and 29 years old in good health. The CDR3 loop reads CASSSRDSLGYTF. CDR3 bases: TGTGCCAGCAGCTCCCGGGACAGCTTAGGCTACACCTTC.